The 20 T cell receptor beta chains reported below all come from one sample, sequenced in a study of regulatory T cells in long-lasting Graves disease (dated by TCRdb to the early 2020s). In the paper's terms, the time point label means: newly diagnosed GD, antithyroid drugs for less than 3 months. RNA was extracted from PBMCs in TRIzol for both TCR sequencing and RNA sequencing. To prepare the library, multiplex PCR was applied. TCRdb records Illumina HiSeq 4000 as the sequencer. To build TCR beta libraries, CDR3 regions were amplified by Arm-PCR using iRepertoire HTBI primers. TCRdb's own reprocessing of the public reads used fastp at Q25 and MiXCR and kept productive beta chains. Rows are unified per CDR3 protein, each entry keeping the most common DNA and genes. This sample gives 400,000 to 650,000 distinct CDR3 sequences in total; about 16% of them show up just once. The ten most abundant clones make up roughly 25% of the sample.

The data were also submitted as part of a second study, on T cells in Graves' hyperthyroidism and ophthalmopathy.

The starting material was peripheral blood mononuclear cells (PBMCs), obtained at new diagnosis, from a patient treated with antithyroid drugs. The receptors were gathered from a woman aged 35-65 years with Graves disease. Donor details come from another sample of the same person, matched by shared clones.

This clonotype was detected once. The chain employs TRBV5-6 and TRBJ2-2; possible D gene TRBD1, 6 bases. Trimming removed 3 bases from V and 1 base from J, with 13 bases in between. Germline-derived CDR1 and CDR2 are SGHDT and YYEEEE. This CDR3 comprises 16 residues. CDR3 residues: CASSWDNTLNTGELFF. CDR3 nucleotides: TGTGCCAGCAGCTGGGACAATACTTTGAACACCGGGGAGCTGTTTTTT.

In this sample, this clonotype turned up a few times. The J gene is TRBJ1-2, the V gene TRBV12-5; possible D gene TRBD1, 5 bases. Trimming removed 1 base from V and 7 bases from J, with 16 bases in between. CDR3 length: 15 residues. Looked up from germline, CDR1 is LGHNT and CDR2 is FRNRAP. CDR3 sequence: CASGLGGLLLSGYTF. CDR3 DNA sequence: TGTGCTAGTGGTTTGGGGGGCCTGCTGTTGAGTGGCTACACCTTC.

This clonotype came up many times. The J gene is TRBJ2-1, the V gene TRBV2; D uncertain. Trimming took off 6 bases at V and 5 bases at J, with 11 bases between the two ends. The germline CDR1 and CDR2 sequences are SNHLY and FYNNEI. The CDR3 loop spans 13 amino acids. The chain's CDR3 is CASRGSSHNEQFF. CDR3 nucleotides: TGTGCCAGCAGGGGTAGTTCTCACAATGAGCAGTTCTTC.

This clonotype came up a few times. V gene TRBV6-1 combines with J gene TRBJ1-3; D gene uncertain. V lost 7 bases, J lost 9 bases, and 16 bases lay in between. The CDR3 totals 13 residues. From germline, CDR1 is MNHNS and CDR2 SASEGT. The CDR3 nucleotides read TGTGCCAGCACTGAGAGGCTTTCAGGCACCATATATTTT. Translated, it gives CASTERLSGTIYF.

This clonotype was detected only a few times. The chain joins TRBV10-3 to TRBJ2-3; 9 bases agree with TRBD2. Trimming at V came to 5 bases and at J to 3 bases, leaving 6 bases not matched to a gene. This CDR3 is built from 15 residues. Germline assignment: CDR1 ENHRY and CDR2 SYGVKD. CDR3 coding DNA: TGTGCCATCAGTAACCAAGCGGGGGGAACAGATACGCAGTATTTT. This translates into CAISNQAGGTDTQYF.

The gene calls are TRBV15 and TRBJ1-6; maybe TRBD1 (5 bases). This CDR3 is 15 amino acids long. Trimming shortened V by 1 base and J by 7 bases, and 11 bases separated the two germline ends. Germline V gene data show CDR1 as LNHNV and CDR2 as YYDKDF (reference sequence). CDR3 nucleotides: TGTGCCACCAGCAGAGTGGTGGGGGGGAATTCACCCCTCCACTTT. Amino acids: CATSRVVGGNSPLHF.

The chain has TRBV19 and TRBJ1-1; 7 nucleotides align to TRBD1. V lost 4 bases, J lost 5 bases, and 4 bases stayed unmatched. This CDR3 has 13 amino acids. Germline V gives CDR1 LNHDA, CDR2 SQIVND (reference sequence). CDR3 amino acids: CASSNRGRTEAFF. The DNA of the CDR3 is TGTGCCAGTAGTAACAGGGGAAGGACTGAAGCTTTCTTT.

A note on this clonotype: This could be a read error, since a much larger clone is one nucleotide away. The chain is built from TRBV5-1 and TRBJ2-1; TRBD2 is a possible D gene (5 bases). This CDR3 has 14 residues. The ends were cut back, 2 bases at V and 10 bases at J, with 16 bases in the middle. The germline CDR1 and CDR2 sequences are SGHRS and YFSETQ. CDR3 sequence: CASSLGGESYEQFF. The CDR3, as DNA: TGCGCCAGCAGCTTAGGAGGCGAATCCTACGAGCAGTTCTTC.

This clonotype has just a few counts. The chain joins TRBV2 to TRBJ2-6; 12 bases match TRBD1. The V gene end was trimmed by 7 bases and the J gene end by 0 bases; junction bases not matched to a gene: 7. The CDR3 runs 18 residues. Germline V lookup: CDR1 SNHLY, CDR2 FYNNEI. Here the CDR3 reads CASMEWDRGPSGANVLTF. DNA for the CDR3: TGTGCCAGCATGGAGTGGGACAGGGGGCCCTCTGGGGCCAACGTCCTGACTTTC. The full variable domain, completed using reference TRBV2 and TRBJ2-6, is EPEVTQTPSHQVTQMGQEVILRCVPISNHLYFYWYRQILGQKVEFLVSFYNNEISEKSEIFDDQFSVERPDGSNFTLKIRSTKLEDSAMYFCASMEWDRGPSGANVLTFGAGSRLTVL.

This clonotype was found a few times. This chain uses TRBV12-5 with TRBJ1-4, with D perhaps TRBD1 (6 bases). Germline V gene lookup returns CDR1 LGHNT and CDR2 FRNRAP. The CDR3 contains 16 residues. Trimming left V 0 bases short and J 8 bases short, with 16 bases between. CDR3 coding DNA: TGTGCTAGTGGTTTGGTACGCTCAGGGGATCTAGAAAAACTGTTTTTT. It specifies CASGLVRSGDLEKLFF. The full variable domain, rest sourced from reference TRBV12-5 and TRBJ1-4, is DARVTQTPRHKVTEMGQEVTMRCQPILGHNTVFWYRQTMMQGLELLAYFRNRAPLDDSGMPKDRFSAEMPDATLATLKIQPSEPRDSAVYFCASGLVRSGDLEKLFFGSGTQLSVL.

This clonotype appeared a few times. CDR3 nucleotide sequence: TGTGCCAGCAGTCGTAGCGGGGGGACCTCCTACGAGCAGTACTTC. This sequence encodes CASSRSGGTSYEQYF. The rearrangement uses TRBV12-3 or TRBV12-4 and TRBJ2-7, with 10 nucleotides matching TRBD2. This CDR3 is built from 15 residues. The J segment lost 0 bases and the V segment lost 5 bases, leaving 4 bases of the junction unmatched.

As for this clonotype: Just one base apart from a much larger clone, this may be a read error. The chain's CDR3 is CASPPRRQYSDQPQHF. DNA for the CDR3: TGTGCCAGCCCACCAAGACGACAATATAGCGATCAGCCCCAGCATTTT. V usage is TRBV13 and J usage is TRBJ1-5; D uncertain. The CDR3 sequence is 16 residues long. The germline V gene encodes CDR1 PRHDT and CDR2 FYEKMQ (reference sequence).

This clonotype occurred many times. This rearrangement joins TRBV20-1 to TRBJ2-7, with D perhaps TRBD2 (5 bases). Germline CDR1 is DFQATT and CDR2 is SNEGSKA (reference sequence). The CDR3 has 15 amino acids. Trimming left V 6 bases short and J 6 bases short, with 24 bases between. The CDR3: CSATPALATLSEQYF. The CDR3 DNA reads as TGCAGTGCCACGCCCGCCCTAGCAACCCTAAGCGAGCAGTACTTC.

This clonotype was observed at least ten times. The chain couples TRBV12-3 or TRBV12-4 to TRBJ2-3, with D possibly matching TRBD1 (6 bases). The CDR3 runs to 14 residues. Between the trimmed V and J ends, which lost 5 bases and 4 bases, there was a span of 13 bases. This CDR3 is CASSETGLADTQYF. The DNA for the CDR3 is TGTGCCAGCAGTGAGACAGGTTTGGCAGATACGCAGTATTTT.

This clonotype appeared a few times. This chain joins TRBV9 and TRBJ2-5; 7 positions agree with TRBD2. CDR3 length: 14 amino acids. CDR1 is SGDLS and CDR2 is YYNGEE in the germline V gene. The trim removed 3 bases at V and 3 bases at J, leaving 5 bases unmatched. CDR3: CASSAGGIEETQYF. CDR3 DNA sequence: TGTGCCAGCAGCGCCGGGGGGATTGAAGAGACCCAGTACTTC.

This clonotype appeared many times. The chain joins TRBV12-3 or TRBV12-4 to TRBJ2-5, with 7 bases identical to TRBD1. This CDR3 is built from 13 residues. Unmatched junction bases numbered 4, after V lost 0 bases and J lost 9 bases. In nucleotides, the CDR3 is TGTGCCAGCAGTTTAGCCTACAGGGGACCCCAGTACTTC. Translating gives CASSLAYRGPQYF.

The chain combines TRBV28 with TRBJ1-2, with 10 bases fitting TRBD1. V was pared by 6 bases and J by 8 bases, with 9 bases of the junction left unmatched. The CDR3 runs 14 residues. CDR1 MDHEN and CDR2 SYDVKM come from the germline V gene. The CDR3 loop reads CASSLRDRGLGYTF. In DNA, the CDR3 is TGTGCCAGCAGCCTCCGGGACAGGGGATTAGGCTACACCTTC.

The chain carries TRBV19 and TRBJ1-5; D unclear. The CDR3 consists of 13 residues. Trimming left V 6 bases short and J 3 bases short, with 9 bases between. The germline V gene has CDR1 LNHDA and CDR2 SQIVND (reference sequence). CDR3 sequence: CASSSDNNQPQHF. The CDR3 nucleotides are TGTGCCAGTAGCTCAGATAACAATCAGCCCCAGCATTTT.

This clonotype was picked up a small number of times. The chain employs TRBV9 and TRBJ2-3, with TRBD1 as a possible D gene (5 bases). TRBJ2-5 explains the end of the DNA better; the J call may be wrong. This CDR3 comprises 14 residues. Germline assignment: CDR1 SGDLS and CDR2 YYNGEE. CDR3 region: CASSLTAIVETQYF. Written as DNA, the CDR3 is TGTGCCAGCAGCTTGACAGCGATAGTCGAGACCCAGTACTTC.

The chain couples TRBV27 to TRBJ2-7; D possibly corresponds to TRBD1 (5 bases). Trimming removed 1 base from V and 0 bases from J, with 16 bases in between. The germline V gene encodes CDR1 MNHEY and CDR2 SMNVEV (reference sequence). The CDR3 totals 17 residues. In DNA, the CDR3 is TGTGCCAGCAGTTTATATCGCGACAGTGCTAGCTCCTACGAGCAGTACTTC. Amino acid sequence: CASSLYRDSASSYEQYF.